This T cell receptor beta chain was captured in a study of T-cell memory formation after mild COVID-19. General study points: Shrinking CD4+ clones resided mostly in CM and EM, and CD8+ ones in EMRA. CD4/CD8 balance characterized clones contracting day 15 to 85, and CD4+ skew characterized later expanders.

MiXCR, run by TCRdb on the 5' RACE reads, gives a single entry per CDR3 protein. The table lists approximately 500,000 distinct CDR3 sequences, around 25% of them singletons. The germline gives CDR1 MDHEN, CDR2 SYDVKM. The ends lost 2 bases at V and 7 bases at J; junction bases unmatched: 14. The CDR3 has 17 amino acids. Comment on this clonotype: As yet, its antigen is unknown.

What was sequenced was PBMCs or a T cell subset sorted from them (not recorded which). The TCR originated in an adult woman who had mild COVID-19 (a few samples of this study predate the infection). Cell type and time point are not known. This chain links TRBV28 with TRBJ2-1, with 7 positions matching TRBD2. The chain's CDR3 is CASSLRRAGELANEQFF. The CDR3 DNA follows: TGTGCCAGCAGTTTAAGGCGTGCGGGAGAGCTGGCAAATGAGCAGTTCTTC.